This T cell receptor (beta chain) is drawn from a study of human T cells and chemical hapten exposure. Overall study context: Donors were sensitized with 2% DPC on the upper inner arm.

The sample's time point: patch test 1, 2 weeks after DPC sensitization. Treatment denoted: therapeutic diphenylcyclopropenone sensitization with weekly scalp DPC. Each patch-test visit's blood sample preceded patch application. From whole blood left unfractionated, total RNA was extracted. TCRdb re-called the RACE reads with MiXCR, one entry per CDR3 protein. The sample lists 150,000 to 200,000 distinct CDR3 sequences; more than 20% were seen once. Regarding this clonotype: Its matching antigen is unknown.

Study conclusions and caveats: Expanded TCRs showed more large CDR3 clusters than pre-sensitization or healthy control sets.

Germline CDR1 and CDR2: DFQATT and SNEGSKA (reference sequence). The length of the CDR3 is 13 residues. Deletions cut 6 bases from V and 5 bases from J, with 16 bases between. The rearrangement uses TRBV20-1 and TRBJ2-5; the D gene is possibly TRBD2 (5 bases). This TCR came from a woman between 50 and 59 years old with alopecia areata. Some clones in this sample may be carry-over from other donors' samples. The sample here was whole blood, taken in connection with sensitization to the hapten diphenylcyclopropenone (DPC). CDR3 sequence (DNA): TGCAGTGCCCCTCCGGCAACGGGGGAGACCCAGTACTTC. The encoded protein is CSAPPATGETQYF.